The 8 T cell receptor beta chains below come from one sample, sequenced in a study of T cell responses to AZD1222 COVID-19 vaccine. Measured with immunoSEQ multiplex PCR; TCRdb has only the in-frame clones, and not every one. The sample has roughly 150,000 clones, almost 90% seen once; the top ten hold more than 5.5%. This material consisted of peripheral blood, taken on day 0 of AZD1222 vaccination. The receptors shown here come from an adult in good health.

The chain uses TRBV7-9 and TRBJ1-3, with D possibly TRBD1 on 5 matching bases. Germline V gene lookup returns CDR1 SEHNR and CDR2 FQNEAQ (reference sequence). V lost 5 bases and J 0 bases, leaving 17 bases between the germline ends. The CDR3 is 17 residues long. The CDR3 sequence: CASSVFRDRHSGNTIYF. The CDR3 DNA is TGTGCCAGCAGCGTTTTTCGGGACCGACACTCTGGAAACACCATATATTTT. Using reference TRBV7-9 and TRBJ1-3 for the parts outside the CDR3, the full variable domain is DTGVSQNPRHKITKRGQNVTFRCDPISEHNRLYWYRQTLGQGPEFLTYFQNEAQLEKSRLLSDRFSAERPKGSFSTLEIQRTEQGDSAMYLCASSVFRDRHSGNTIYFGEGSWLTVV.

This clone has just one count. V gene TRBV5-1 combines with J gene TRBJ1-2, with D possibly being TRBD1 (6 bases). The germline CDR1 and CDR2 sequences are SGHRS and YFSETQ. CDR3 size: 15 residues. V was pared by 0 bases and J by 7 bases, with 16 bases between. In DNA, the CDR3 is TGCGCCAGCAGCTTGGAAACAGGGCAAGCGGCTGGCTACACCTTC. The encoded protein is CASSLETGQAAGYTF. Full variable domain (rest looked up from reference TRBV5-1 and TRBJ1-2): KAGVTQTPRYLIKTRGQQVTLSCSPISGHRSVSWYQQTPGQGLQFLFEYFSETQRNKGNFPGRFSGRQFSNSRSEMNVSTLELGDSALYLCASSLETGQAAGYTFGSGTRLTVV.

This clone was counted once. This chain links TRBV6-1 with TRBJ1-2; no clear D gene. This CDR3 is 15 amino acids long. Germline V gives CDR1 MNHNS, CDR2 SASEGT. V was clipped by 2 bases and J by 4 bases, with 14 bases between them. CDR3 coding DNA: TGTGCCAGCAGTGAAAGTAACAGTCCTGTCTATGGCTACACCTTC. Residues: CASSESNSPVYGYTF.

The chain joins TRBV21-1 to TRBJ1-5; the table's D call, TRBD1, was not checked against the DNA. TRBV21-1 is an annotated pseudogene. This CDR3 is 17 amino acids long. CDR3 DNA sequence: TGTGCCAGCAGCAAAGGGCTAGGACAGGGGACATGGCAGCCCCAGCATTTT. It translates to CASSKGLGQGTWQPQHF.

V and J are TRBV5-1 and TRBJ2-7, with unresolved D. Germline V lookup: CDR1 SGHRS, CDR2 YFSETQ. V was trimmed by 7 bases and J by 4 bases, leaving 12 bases between them. CDR3 length: 12 residues. The CDR3 DNA reads as TGCGCCAGCCCGATTTCGGAGTACGAGCAGTACTTC. The encoded protein is CASPISEYEQYF. Variable domain in full (rest from reference TRBV5-1 and TRBJ2-7): KAGVTQTPRYLIKTRGQQVTLSCSPISGHRSVSWYQQTPGQGLQFLFEYFSETQRNKGNFPGRFSGRQFSNSRSEMNVSTLELGDSALYLCASPISEYEQYFGPGTRLTVT.

Here the CDR3 reads CASSLAQGFNTEAFF. The CDR3 DNA sequence: TGTGCCAGCAGCTTGGCCCAGGGATTTAACACTGAAGCTTTCTTT. This rearrangement joins TRBV5-6 to TRBJ1-1; D is possibly TRBD1 (5 bases). V was pared by 0 bases and J by 2 bases, with 11 bases between. The CDR3 totals 15 residues. Germline V gives CDR1 SGHDT, CDR2 YYEEEE.

This clone appeared once. This chain connects TRBV5-4 to TRBJ2-1; D might be TRBD2 (6 bases). The ends were cut back, 0 bases at V and 8 bases at J, with 18 bases in the middle. The germline V gene encodes CDR1 SGHNT and CDR2 YYREEE (reference sequence). The CDR3 sequence is 16 residues long. Written as DNA, the CDR3 is TGTGCCAGCAGCTTGGATGCGGGACCTAGGGGATATGAGCAGTTCTTC. This sequence encodes CASSLDAGPRGYEQFF.

CDR3 in amino acids: CATSRGNTEAFF. The CDR3 region has the DNA TGTGCCACCAGTAGGGGGAACACTGAAGCTTTCTTT. The chain couples TRBV24-1 to TRBJ1-1; possibly TRBD1 for D (5 bases). Trimming removed 6 bases at V and 1 base at J, with 5 bases between. CDR1 is KGHDR and CDR2 is SFDVKD in the germline V gene. The CDR3 loop spans 12 amino acids.